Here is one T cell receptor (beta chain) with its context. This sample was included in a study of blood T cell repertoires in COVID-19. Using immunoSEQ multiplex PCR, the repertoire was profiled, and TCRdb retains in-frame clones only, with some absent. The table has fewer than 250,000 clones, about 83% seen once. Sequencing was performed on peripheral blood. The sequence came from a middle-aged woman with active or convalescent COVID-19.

CDR3 residues: CASSLEGARNQPQHF. CDR3 in DNA: TGCGCCAGCAGCTTGGAGGGGGCTAGGAATCAGCCCCAGCATTTT. The rearrangement joins TRBV5-1 to TRBJ1-5; TRBD1 matches 7 bases. V dropped 0 bases and J dropped 4; count of bases not matched to a gene: 4. Looked up from germline, CDR1 is SGHRS and CDR2 is YFSETQ. CDR3 length equals 15 residues.